This TCR beta chain appears in the sequencing data of a study of CD8 T cells in Susac syndrome. About the research overall: Among sequenced Susac syndrome patients, about six had active disease and about 8 were in remission.

Blood CD8+ and CD4+ T cells underwent high-throughput TCR beta sequencing. The patients with Susac syndrome were individuals who fulfilled the recently defined diagnostic criteria for disease that was either definite or probable. RNA, at roughly 0.5 to 1 ug, was reverse transcribed with random hexamers. TCRdb used MiXCR to reprocess the immunoSEQ multiplex PCR reads, holding one entry per CDR3 protein. In the table there are fewer than 90,000 distinct CDR3 sequences, 90% to 95% of which are singletons. Between the trimmed V and J ends, which lost 11 bases and 3 bases, there was a span of 14 bases. The CDR3 covers 13 residues. Germline CDR1 MNHEY, CDR2 SMNVEV (reference sequence).

The rearrangement uses TRBV27 and TRBJ1-5, with D perhaps TRBD1 (6 bases). The clonotype originates from a human donor with Susac syndrome. The sample comprised CD8+ T cells from PBMCs. CDR3 in DNA: TGTGCCCCCAGAACAGGGAACAATCAGCCCCAGCATTTT. Amino acid sequence: CAPRTGNNQPQHF.